This T cell receptor beta chain is from a study of blood T cell repertoires in COVID-19. Looking at the study overall: Italy, Spain and the United States were the sources of the convalescent and acute COVID-19 samples.

Assay used: immunoSEQ multiplex PCR; TCRdb lists only in-frame clones, some missing. The table lists under 200,000 clones, more than 70% of them singletons, with 5% to 7% in the top ten. Participants were aged roughly 18 to 89 years from roughly 26 US areas. This CDR3 is built from 15 residues. The V gene lost 1 base and the J gene lost 3 bases, with 13 bases spanning the gap. The chain is built from TRBV5-3 and TRBJ1-1; D gene unclear. TRBV5-3 falls under the ORF class, with uncertain function. This clonotype was sampled from a man aged 40-49 years with acute COVID-19. Sequenced material: PBMCs or T cells enriched from blood (not recorded which). In DNA form, the CDR3 reads TGTGCCAGAAGCTTGTGTCTTTCGAGGGACACTGAAGCTTTCTTT. Translation: CARSLCLSRDTEAFF.